The table lists the clone carrying this T cell receptor beta chain with many counts. Its matching antigen is unknown. These data originate in a study of response to subunit inactivated influenza vaccine. Germline CDR1 and CDR2: DFQATT and SNEGSKA (reference sequence). V was clipped by 6 bases and J by 1 base, with 18 bases between them. The CDR3 consists of 15 residues. TCRdb re-analysed the RT-PCR reads in MiXCR, keeping a single row per CDR3 protein. The sample lists about 620,000 distinct CDR3 sequences; 12% were seen once. Study outcomes and limitations: Each seasonal influenza vaccination, the authors suggested, recruits few new T cells.

The J gene is TRBJ1-1, the V gene TRBV20-1; D is possibly TRBD1 (5 bases). The receptor's source is a man aged 50-59 years who received an inactivated influenza vaccine. Sequenced here: PBMCs from blood, sampled on the day of vaccination. CDR3 coding DNA: TGCAGTGCCCCCTTTCTTTTCGACAGGAACACTGAAGCTTTCTTT. Translated, it gives CSAPFLFDRNTEAFF.